Reported below is one TCR beta chain. This sample stems from a study of blood T cell repertoires in COVID-19. The overall study: T cells, B-cell-depleted T cells, or PBMCs provided the cDNA or gDNA that served as material.

Authors' data handling: Reference gene primer amplification gave nucleated cell count estimates. Assay: immunoSEQ multiplex PCR; the TCRdb copy retains only in-frame clones and omits some. V and J calls plus clone size are reproduced from that table; the DNA served to infer D and trimming. In the table there are some 180,000 clones, over 70% of which are singletons. CDR1 is KGHDR and CDR2 is SFDVKD in the germline V gene. This CDR3 has 13 residues. Trimming stripped 5 bases from V and 8 bases from J, with 11 bases between. This receptor was obtained from a woman in her 40s with COVID-19, enrolled during active disease. Source material: peripheral blood. V usage is TRBV24-1 and J usage is TRBJ1-4; D perhaps matches TRBD1 (5 bases). CDR3 sequence: CATSGLGGEKLFF. The CDR3 DNA reads TGTGCCACCAGTGGACTCGGGGGGGAAAAACTGTTTTTT.